These T cell receptor beta chains were read from a single sample in a study of beta chain features in type 1 diabetes. Using immunoSEQ multiplex PCR, the repertoire was profiled, and TCRdb retains in-frame clones only, with some absent. The data hold around 690,000 clones, with under 15% observed a single time. Material: naive CD4+ T cells from blood. These receptors were taken from a man aged 25 to 40 with type 1 diabetes. The CDR3 runs from the conserved cysteine through the conserved F or W. D genes are given only for firm matches. The size entry is marked missing in some rows and otherwise reads once, few, many or a size class.

clone size: -; D gene: TRBD1; J gene: TRBJ2-1; V gene: TRBV7-2; CDR3 protein: CASSWLGTGENNEQFF; CDR3 DNA: TGTGCCAGCAGCTGGCTCGGGACAGGGGAGAACAATGAGCAGTTCTTC
clone size: once; D gene: -; J gene: TRBJ2-7; V gene: TRBV9; CDR3 protein: CASSVAASSLGEQYF; CDR3 DNA: TGTGCCAGCAGCGTAGCGGCCAGCTCCTTAGGAGAGCAGTACTTC
clone size: few; D gene: -; J gene: TRBJ2-4; V gene: TRBV19; CDR3 protein: CASSIPVGHIQYF; CDR3 DNA: TGTGCCAGTAGTATCCCGGTGGGTCACATTCAGTACTTC
clone size: few; D gene: TRBD1; J gene: TRBJ2-5; V gene: TRBV28; CDR3 protein: CASSNRGPYQETQYF; CDR3 DNA: TGTGCCAGCAGTAACAGGGGTCCGTACCAAGAGACCCAGTACTTC
clone size: -; D gene: -; J gene: TRBJ2-1; V gene: TRBV10-3; CDR3 protein: CAISENQGPEQFF; CDR3 DNA: TGTGCCATCAGTGAGAACCAGGGGCCTGAGCAGTTCTTC
clone size: few; D gene: -; J gene: TRBJ1-2; V gene: TRBV4-3; CDR3 protein: CASSQDLRTHGYTF; CDR3 DNA: TGCGCCAGCAGCCAAGATTTACGGACCCATGGCTACACCTTC
clone size: few; D gene: -; J gene: TRBJ2-5; V gene: TRBV5-4; CDR3 protein: CASSLEASATQYF; CDR3 DNA: TGTGCCAGCAGCTTGGAGGCCTCGGCGACCCAGTACTTC
clone size: -; D gene: TRBD1; J gene: TRBJ1-2; V gene: TRBV29-1; CDR3 protein: CSVRGQARHGYTF; CDR3 DNA: TGCAGCGTTCGAGGACAGGCCAGGCATGGCTACACCTTC
clone size: few; D gene: -; J gene: TRBJ2-7; V gene: TRBV6-5; CDR3 protein: CASSYGQLSYEQYF; CDR3 DNA: TGTGCCAGCAGTTATGGACAACTCTCCTACGAGCAGTACTTC
clone size: few; D gene: TRBD1; J gene: TRBJ1-6; V gene: TRBV30; CDR3 protein: CAWTDRGRDSPLHF; CDR3 DNA: TGTGCCTGGACAGACAGGGGGCGAGATTCACCCCTCCACTTT
clone size: few; D gene: TRBD2; J gene: TRBJ2-3; V gene: TRBV19; CDR3 protein: CASSFIAGGLDTQYF; CDR3 DNA: TGTGCCAGTAGTTTTATAGCGGGGGGGCTGGATACGCAGTATTTT
clone size: -; D gene: -; J gene: TRBJ1-2; V gene: TRBV28; CDR3 protein: CASSLPAYGYTF; CDR3 DNA: TGTGCCAGCAGTTTACCAGCCTATGGCTACACCTTC
clone size: -; D gene: -; J gene: TRBJ1-2; V gene: TRBV10-1; CDR3 protein: CASRGTLGPGYTF; CDR3 DNA: TGCGCCAGCAGAGGGACTCTCGGCCCGGGCTACACCTTC
clone size: few; D gene: -; J gene: TRBJ1-6; V gene: TRBV6-5; CDR3 protein: CASSPGGIYNSPLHF; CDR3 DNA: TGTGCCAGCAGTCCCGGCGGGATCTATAATTCACCCCTCCACTTT
clone size: -; D gene: -; J gene: TRBJ2-5; V gene: TRBV5-5; CDR3 protein: CASSLTSGETQYF; CDR3 DNA: TGTGCCAGCAGCTTGACATCTGGGGAGACCCAGTACTTC
clone size: few; D gene: -; J gene: TRBJ2-2; V gene: TRBV19; CDR3 protein: CASSSGQNTGELFF; CDR3 DNA: TGTGCCAGTAGTTCTGGACAGAACACCGGGGAGCTGTTTTTT
clone size: -; D gene: -; J gene: TRBJ2-3; V gene: TRBV4-2; CDR3 protein: CASSRGGGGTDTQYF; CDR3 DNA: TGTGCCAGCAGCCGGGGGGGCGGCGGCACAGATACGCAGTATTTT
clone size: -; D gene: TRBD1; J gene: TRBJ2-7; V gene: TRBV18; CDR3 protein: CASSQDRSYEQYF; CDR3 DNA: TGTGCCAGCTCACAGGACAGGTCTTACGAGCAGTACTTC
clone size: few; D gene: -; J gene: TRBJ2-7; V gene: TRBV14; CDR3 protein: CASSLTRGTYEQYF; CDR3 DNA: TGTGCCAGCAGTCTCACCCGAGGAACCTACGAGCAGTACTTC
clone size: few; D gene: TRBD1; J gene: TRBJ2-3; V gene: TRBV6-6; CDR3 protein: CATGQGDTDTQYF; CDR3 DNA: TGTGCCACAGGACAGGGGGATACAGATACGCAGTATTTT
clone size: -; D gene: -; J gene: TRBJ1-2; V gene: TRBV23-1; CDR3 protein: CASSRNPTGANGYTF; CDR3 DNA: TGCGCCAGCAGTAGAAACCCGACAGGAGCGAATGGCTACACCTTC
clone size: few; D gene: TRBD1; J gene: TRBJ1-6; V gene: TRBV7-2; CDR3 protein: CASSLRDRGNSPLHF; CDR3 DNA: TGTGCCAGCAGCCTTAGGGACAGGGGTAATTCACCCCTCCACTTT
clone size: few; D gene: -; J gene: TRBJ2-1; V gene: TRBV6-5; CDR3 protein: CASSYSPGRSYNEQFF; CDR3 DNA: TGTGCCAGCAGTTACTCCCCGGGACGGTCCTACAATGAGCAGTTCTTC
clone size: few; D gene: -; J gene: TRBJ1-2; V gene: TRBV29-1; CDR3 protein: CSVEAEAGAQADGYTF; CDR3 DNA: TGCAGCGTTGAAGCAGAAGCGGGGGCTCAAGCGGATGGCTACACCTTC
clone size: -; D gene: -; J gene: TRBJ1-6; V gene: TRBV4-2; CDR3 protein: CASSYGGEGGNSPLHF; CDR3 DNA: TGTGCCAGCAGCTATGGTGGGGAAGGCGGGAATTCACCCCTCCACTTT
clone size: -; D gene: -; J gene: TRBJ1-5; V gene: TRBV2; CDR3 protein: CASQTNSNQPQHF; CDR3 DNA: TGTGCCAGCCAAACCAATAGCAATCAGCCCCAGCATTTT
clone size: -; D gene: TRBD1; J gene: TRBJ1-1; V gene: TRBV18; CDR3 protein: CASSPRPGGRGTEAFF; CDR3 DNA: TGTGCCAGCTCACCACGGCCAGGGGGCAGAGGTACTGAAGCTTTCTTT
clone size: few; D gene: -; J gene: TRBJ2-7; V gene: TRBV5-1; CDR3 protein: CASARIDSSEQYF; CDR3 DNA: TGCGCCAGCGCCAGGATCGACTCTTCCGAGCAGTACTTC
clone size: few; D gene: -; J gene: TRBJ1-5; V gene: TRBV5-1; CDR3 protein: CASSLTGHSNQPQHF; CDR3 DNA: TGCGCCAGCAGCCTGACAGGTCATAGCAATCAGCCCCAGCATTTT
clone size: few; D gene: -; J gene: TRBJ2-1; V gene: TRBV11-1; CDR3 protein: CASSRDPVGNEQFF; CDR3 DNA: TGTGCCAGCAGCCGCGACCCGGTCGGGAATGAGCAGTTCTTC
clone size: few; D gene: -; J gene: TRBJ2-3; V gene: TRBV4-2; CDR3 protein: CASSQDGYTGSTDTQYF; CDR3 DNA: TGTGCCAGCAGCCAAGATGGGTATACGGGGAGCACAGATACGCAGTATTTT
clone size: -; D gene: TRBD1; J gene: TRBJ1-6; V gene: TRBV6-1; CDR3 protein: CASSGTGGSSPLHF; CDR3 DNA: TGTGCCAGCAGTGGGACAGGGGGAAGTTCACCCCTCCACTTT
clone size: many; D gene: -; J gene: TRBJ1-5; V gene: TRBV5-1; CDR3 protein: CASSLIPGANQPQHF; CDR3 DNA: TGCGCCAGCAGCTTGATCCCGGGGGCCAATCAGCCCCAGCATTTT
clone size: -; D gene: -; J gene: TRBJ2-7; V gene: TRBV13; CDR3 protein: CASSLRRDTYEQYF; CDR3 DNA: TGTGCCAGCAGCCTACGACGGGATACCTACGAGCAGTACTTC
clone size: -; D gene: TRBD1; J gene: TRBJ1-2; V gene: TRBV7-2; CDR3 protein: CASRPGGLLDYGYTF; CDR3 DNA: TGTGCCAGCAGGCCAGGGGGCCTGTTGGACTATGGCTACACCTTC
clone size: few; D gene: TRBD1; J gene: TRBJ1-5; V gene: TRBV7-2; CDR3 protein: CASSHTRTGPNQPQHF; CDR3 DNA: TGTGCCAGCAGCCATACAAGGACAGGTCCCAATCAGCCCCAGCATTTT
clone size: -; D gene: TRBD1; J gene: TRBJ1-1; V gene: TRBV7-3; CDR3 protein: CASSTGTVNTEAFF; CDR3 DNA: TGTGCCAGCAGCACTGGGACAGTGAACACTGAAGCTTTCTTT
clone size: -; D gene: -; J gene: TRBJ2-7; V gene: TRBV7-2; CDR3 protein: CASSLSGGQEQYF; CDR3 DNA: TGTGCCAGCAGCTTATCAGGGGGGCAGGAGCAGTACTTC
clone size: few; D gene: -; J gene: TRBJ2-1; V gene: TRBV30; CDR3 protein: CAQDEGGKQFF; CDR3 DNA: TGTGCCCAGGACGAGGGGGGCAAGCAGTTCTTC
clone size: -; D gene: -; J gene: TRBJ2-6; V gene: TRBV29-1; CDR3 protein: CSVDSGPGANVLTF; CDR3 DNA: TGCAGCGTTGACTCGGGGCCTGGGGCCAACGTCCTGACTTTC
clone size: few; D gene: TRBD1; J gene: TRBJ2-5; V gene: TRBV4-2; CDR3 protein: CASSQETGAKTQYF; CDR3 DNA: TGTGCCAGCAGCCAAGAAACAGGGGCGAAGACCCAGTACTTC
clone size: few; D gene: -; J gene: TRBJ2-3; V gene: TRBV5-6; CDR3 protein: CASSSRDTQYF; CDR3 DNA: TGTGCCAGCAGTTCCAGGGATACGCAGTATTTT
clone size: -; D gene: TRBD2; J gene: TRBJ2-2; V gene: TRBV29-1; CDR3 protein: CSASGTSGGTGELFF; CDR3 DNA: TGCAGCGCCTCCGGGACTAGCGGGGGGACCGGGGAGCTGTTTTTT
clone size: -; D gene: TRBD1; J gene: TRBJ1-3; V gene: TRBV7-3; CDR3 protein: CASSLMGQGISGNTIYF; CDR3 DNA: TGTGCCAGCAGCCTCATGGGACAGGGCATCTCTGGAAACACCATATATTTT
clone size: -; D gene: TRBD2; J gene: TRBJ2-1; V gene: TRBV4-2; CDR3 protein: CASSQPTDPREGTRDEQFF; CDR3 DNA: TGTGCCAGCAGCCAACCCACCGACCCTAGGGAGGGGACTCGCGATGAGCAGTTCTTC
clone size: -; D gene: -; J gene: TRBJ1-4; V gene: TRBV6-1; CDR3 protein: CASSEWGYNEKLFF; CDR3 DNA: TGTGCCAGCAGTGAATGGGGCTATAATGAAAAACTGTTTTTT
clone size: few; D gene: -; J gene: TRBJ2-1; V gene: TRBV5-4; CDR3 protein: CASSSQGNEQFF; CDR3 DNA: TGTGCCAGCAGCTCTCAGGGGAATGAGCAGTTCTTC
clone size: few; D gene: -; J gene: TRBJ1-5; V gene: TRBV11-2; CDR3 protein: CASSLDLGSGNQPQHF; CDR3 DNA: TGTGCCAGCAGCTTAGATCTGGGATCCGGCAATCAGCCCCAGCATTTT
clone size: -; D gene: TRBD1; J gene: TRBJ1-2; V gene: TRBV18; CDR3 protein: CASSPPGRTGSHTF; CDR3 DNA: TGTGCCAGCTCACCACCCGGACGGACAGGATCCCACACCTTC
clone size: few; D gene: TRBD2; J gene: TRBJ2-5; V gene: TRBV4-2; CDR3 protein: CASSPQGGGAETQYF; CDR3 DNA: TGTGCCAGCAGCCCTCAAGGCGGGGGGGCTGAGACCCAGTACTTC
clone size: few; D gene: -; J gene: TRBJ1-2; V gene: TRBV7-2; CDR3 protein: CASSLDRINYGYTF; CDR3 DNA: TGTGCCAGCAGCCTTGACAGGATCAACTATGGCTACACCTTC